The 3 T cell receptor beta chains listed next were all sequenced from one sample in a study of blood T cell repertoires in COVID-19. Profiled with immunoSEQ multiplex PCR; TCRdb holds only in-frame clones, not every one. The sample has hundreds of thousands of clones; 88% are singletons. Sequencing used PBMCs or T cells enriched from blood (not recorded which). These receptors all stem from a woman in her fifties or sixties who had recovered from COVID-19.

The chain couples TRBV11-1 to TRBJ2-7; D possibly corresponds to TRBD1 (5 bases). V gave up 10 bases and J gave up 3 bases, with 13 bases separating them. This CDR3 spans 12 amino acids. Germline values: CDR1 SGHAT, CDR2 FQDESV (reference sequence). As DNA, the CDR3 is TGTGCCACCTCAGAAGGGGTCTACGAGCAGTACTTC. Protein: CATSEGVYEQYF.

The rearrangement uses TRBV3-1 (or the pseudogene TRBV3-2) and TRBJ2-3; D not resolved. V was clipped by 4 bases and J by 4 bases, with 9 bases between them. The CDR3 spans 13 residues. In germline, CDR1 is LGHDT, CDR2 YNNKEL (reference sequence). CDR3 region: CASSPSPADTQYF. The CDR3 DNA sequence: TGTGCCAGCAGCCCAAGCCCCGCAGATACGCAGTATTTT.

This clone was observed once. The chain couples TRBV4-3 to TRBJ1-1; 11 positions agree with TRBD1. Losses at the gene ends were 3 bases for V and 1 base for J; bases not matched to a gene: 1. This CDR3 spans 15 amino acids. Germline lookup yields CDR1 LGHNA and CDR2 YSLEER. CDR3 residues: CASSHGQGANTEAFF. DNA of the CDR3: TGCGCCAGCAGCCATGGACAGGGGGCGAACACTGAAGCTTTCTTT.